This T cell receptor (beta chain) was documented in a study of blood T cell repertoires in COVID-19. The data were produced by immunoSEQ multiplex PCR, yet TCRdb's version contains in-frame clones alone and is incomplete. The table has around 86,000 clones, about 85% seen once; the top ten hold about an eighth. This clone was found a few times. The receptor's source is a human donor in a cohort sampled during active COVID-19. Sequenced material: peripheral blood.

The CDR3 is CASSALAGGLSYNEQFF. In DNA, the CDR3 is TGTGCCAGCAGCGCCCTAGCGGGGGGGCTCTCCTACAATGAGCAGTTCTTC. The chain employs TRBV9 and TRBJ2-1, with 12 bases identical to TRBD2. This CDR3 is 17 amino acids long. V shed 3 bases, J shed 0 bases, and the junction held 4 bases outside the gene matches. The germline CDR1 and CDR2 sequences are SGDLS and YYNGEE.